This T cell receptor beta chain was captured by sequencing in a study of cytotoxic CD8 clonotypes in ibrutinib-treated CLL. The sequencing depth, 1 in 200,000 to 1 in 1 million T cells, was the target. Produced via immunoSEQ multiplex PCR; TCRdb's table is partial and in-frame only. The sample has approximately 80,000 clones; more than 70% are singletons. CDR1 is SGDLS, CDR2 YYNGEE, per germline. V was clipped by 4 bases and J by 2 bases, with 13 bases between them. The CDR3 contains 14 residues. With cryopreserved PBMCs as the source, roughly 2 micrograms of genomic DNA went to TCR beta libraries. The specimen comprised PBMCs, sampled before ibrutinib treatment. This TCR was recovered from a human donor with chronic lymphocytic leukemia. This chain links TRBV9 with TRBJ2-7, with D perhaps TRBD1 (6 bases). In DNA, the CDR3 is TGTGCCAGCAGCCCCCGGACAGAGACCTACGAGCAGTACTTC. Residues: CASSPRTETYEQYF.